The 9 T cell receptor beta chains below all came from one sample that was sequenced in a study of T cells in Graves' hyperthyroidism and ophthalmopathy. RNA transcripts gave rise to amplified TCR beta CDR3 regions. A set of HTBI primers served as the primers for a first-round RT-PCR of the TCR CDR3. MiXCR, applied by TCRdb to the multiplex PCR reads, yields one record per CDR3 protein. This table holds some 560,000 distinct CDR3 sequences, 11% to 15% found once. Sequenced: blood. Receptors were obtained from a woman in her forties with Graves' hyperthyroidism.

This clonotype was counted ten times or more. The chain carries TRBV7-2 and TRBJ2-7; 11 nucleotides agree with TRBD2. This CDR3 has 14 residues. The junction had 6 bases not matched to a gene; V was cut back by 7 bases and J by 4 bases. The germline V gene encodes CDR1 SGHTA and CDR2 FQGNSA. CDR3 coding DNA: TGTGCCAGCACCCAGACTAGCGGGACGTACGAGCAGTACTTC. Translation gives CASTQTSGTYEQYF.

This clonotype has just a few counts. The chain employs TRBV6-1 and TRBJ2-3; a weak D match, TRBD2 (6 bases). This CDR3 contains 16 residues. Germline V CDR1 and CDR2: MNHNS, SASEGT. V lost 5 bases and J lost 6, with 21 bases in between. The CDR3 protein is CASSMRGAGGLDTQYF. The CDR3 nucleotides read TGTGCCAGCAGTATGCGCGGGGCGGGCGGCCTGGATACGCAGTATTTT.

V and J are TRBV27 and TRBJ1-6; 10 nucleotides match TRBD1. V dropped 3 bases and J dropped 8; count of bases not matched to a gene: 7. The CDR3 loop spans 16 amino acids. CDR1 is MNHEY, CDR2 SMNVEV, per germline (reference sequence). The CDR3 bases are TGTGCCAGCAGTTTGGGACAGGGGAGGATGGATTCACCCCTCCACTTT. This codes for CASSLGQGRMDSPLHF.

This clonotype was picked up many times. This chain joins TRBV12-3 or TRBV12-4 and TRBJ1-2; D remains unclear. The CDR3 has 12 amino acids. V dropped 3 bases and J dropped 10 bases, with 12 bases sitting between them. CDR3 sequence (DNA): TGTGCCAGCAGTTTCTCCCGTACCGACTACACCTTC. Its translation is CASSFSRTDYTF.

The chain combines TRBV7-9 with TRBJ2-5; 9 bases are shared with TRBD1. The junction had 6 bases not matched to a gene; V was cut back by 5 bases and J by 5 bases. CDR3 size: 14 residues. The germline CDR1 and CDR2 sequences are SEHNR and FQNEAQ (reference sequence). CDR3 residues: CASSGQGWGETQYF. CDR3 coding DNA: TGTGCCAGCAGCGGACAGGGGTGGGGTGAGACCCAGTACTTC.

At least ten counts were recorded for this clonotype. The J gene is TRBJ2-7, the V gene TRBV20-1, with D uncertain. This CDR3 region has 13 residues. Germline lookup yields CDR1 DFQATT and CDR2 SNEGSKA (reference sequence). V was trimmed by 4 bases and J by 7 bases, leaving 17 bases between them. Here the CDR3 reads CSAKRSQRDEQYF. In DNA form, the CDR3 reads TGCAGTGCTAAGAGATCGCAACGAGATGAGCAGTACTTC.

Ten or more counts support this clonotype. V gene TRBV12-3 or TRBV12-4 combines with J gene TRBJ2-1; tentative D call: TRBD2 (6 bases). V was trimmed by 7 bases and J by 4 bases, leaving 20 bases between them. This CDR3 is built from 16 residues. The CDR3 DNA reads as TGTGCCAGCACCATCGGGGGAGTAAGAGTTTACAATGAGCAGTTCTTC. It yields the protein CASTIGGVRVYNEQFF.

This clonotype was detected ten times or more. This chain links TRBV27 with TRBJ2-1; tentatively, D is TRBD2 (7 bases). CDR3 length: 17 amino acids. Germline CDR1 is MNHEY and CDR2 is SMNVEV (reference sequence). With 6 bases removed from V and 0 bases from J, the gap between germline ends came to 18 bases. The CDR3 sequence is CASRRRLADSSYNEQFF. The DNA of the CDR3 is TGTGCCAGCAGGAGAAGGCTAGCGGACAGCTCCTACAATGAGCAGTTCTTC.

This clonotype was detected ten times or more. The gene calls are TRBV6-6 and TRBJ1-1, with unresolved D. CDR1 and CDR2 from the germline V gene are MNHNY and SVGAGI (reference sequence). Trimming stripped 0 bases from V and 3 bases from J, with 8 bases between. The CDR3 length is 14 residues. The CDR3 loop reads CASSYSIGYTEAFF. The CDR3 coding sequence is TGTGCCAGCAGTTACTCAATAGGGTACACTGAAGCTTTCTTT.